The present T cell receptor (beta chain) was sequenced within a study of blood T cell repertoires in COVID-19. Some clones are missing from TCRdb's copy, which holds only in-frame ones; the method was immunoSEQ multiplex PCR. This table holds roughly 88,000 clones, less than 75% found once. The CDR3 is made up of 14 amino acids. CDR1 MDHEN and CDR2 SYDVKM come from the germline V gene. V shed 3 bases and J 5 bases; nucleotides not matched to a gene: 5. The genes are TRBV28 and TRBJ1-1, with 8 positions matching TRBD1. This receptor was taken from a woman aged 60-70 years in a cohort sampled during active or convalescent COVID-19. The sequenced material came from peripheral blood. The CDR3 DNA sequence: TGTGCCAGCAGTTTCTCGGACAGGGTGACTGAAGCTTTCTTT. It is translated as CASSFSDRVTEAFF.